Listed below are T cell receptor beta chains from one sample, sequenced in a study of blood T cell repertoires in COVID-19. Measured with immunoSEQ multiplex PCR; TCRdb has only the in-frame clones, and not every one. The sample holds some 170,000 clones, roughly 86% seen once. The sequenced material came from peripheral blood. Receptors originate from a woman in her forties or fifties with acute or convalescent COVID-19. The CDR3 runs from the conserved cysteine through the conserved F or W.

v_gene: TRBV11-2
j_gene: TRBJ2-7
CDR3aa: CASSFGIAGVSEQYF

v_gene: TRBV5-4
j_gene: TRBJ2-7
CDR3aa: CASSLGPRAYEQYF

v_gene: TRBV19
j_gene: TRBJ1-2
CDR3aa: CASSTTGTGEGYTF

v_gene: TRBV10-3
j_gene: TRBJ1-2
CDR3aa: CAIRAPGDVGYTF

v_gene: TRBV6-2/TRBV6-3
j_gene: TRBJ1-2
CDR3aa: CASSSGAPYGYTF

v_gene: TRBV7-2
j_gene: TRBJ1-4
CDR3aa: CASSLNPLRGTNEKLFF

v_gene: TRBV5-6
j_gene: TRBJ1-6
CDR3aa: CASSRQGGLHF

v_gene: TRBV2
j_gene: TRBJ1-4
CDR3aa: CASSLPGQEEKLFF

v_gene: TRBV7-2
j_gene: TRBJ2-7
CDR3aa: CASSLRAGGNLGNPYEQYF

v_gene: TRBV19
j_gene: TRBJ1-1
CDR3aa: CASLFDSTVNTEAFF

v_gene: TRBV7-9
j_gene: TRBJ1-2
CDR3aa: CASSLGDKTYGYTF

v_gene: TRBV5-4
j_gene: TRBJ2-3
CDR3aa: CASSPPERGPRTDTQYF

v_gene: TRBV7-9
j_gene: TRBJ2-5
CDR3aa: CASSYSDRPRGTQYF

v_gene: TRBV24-1
j_gene: TRBJ1-1
CDR3aa: CATSDLPLGTATEAFF

v_gene: TRBV11-2
j_gene: TRBJ1-5
CDR3aa: CASSLQGNNQPQHF

v_gene: TRBV5-1
j_gene: TRBJ2-3
CDR3aa: CASSLGTRGGSTDTQYF

v_gene: TRBV6-4
j_gene: TRBJ1-5
CDR3aa: CASSATGGGQPQHF

v_gene: TRBV15
j_gene: TRBJ1-2
CDR3aa: CATSLDRAAGGYTF

v_gene: TRBV5-3
j_gene: TRBJ2-3
CDR3aa: CARSLVAGCSHWSSTDTQYF

v_gene: TRBV2
j_gene: TRBJ1-2
CDR3aa: CASTVLIYGYTF

v_gene: TRBV5-1
j_gene: TRBJ2-1
CDR3aa: CASSDPSGGEYNEQFF

v_gene: TRBV28
j_gene: TRBJ2-7
CDR3aa: CASSLVARSYEQYF

v_gene: TRBV11-2
j_gene: TRBJ2-1
CDR3aa: CASSPQGPYNEQFF

v_gene: TRBV7-3
j_gene: TRBJ2-3
CDR3aa: CASSLGLAGDTQYF

v_gene: TRBV5-1
j_gene: TRBJ2-2
CDR3aa: CASSRGDGDTGELFF

v_gene: TRBV19
j_gene: TRBJ2-5
CDR3aa: CASSIVRTREETQYF

v_gene: TRBV9
j_gene: TRBJ2-1
CDR3aa: CASSPTGLAGEWRGDEQFF

v_gene: TRBV3-1/TRBV3-2
j_gene: TRBJ1-2
CDR3aa: CASSQNRDNYGYTF

v_gene: TRBV6-5
j_gene: TRBJ2-1
CDR3aa: CASSYSNPGGNEQFF

v_gene: TRBV5-1
j_gene: TRBJ2-2
CDR3aa: CASSLSGLVNTGELFF

v_gene: TRBV6-6
j_gene: TRBJ1-5
CDR3aa: CASSPVNSNQPQHF

v_gene: TRBV7-9
j_gene: TRBJ2-3
CDR3aa: CASSPGLAGGDTQYF

v_gene: TRBV24-1
j_gene: TRBJ2-3
CDR3aa: CATSDLGLAGGQSTDTQYF

v_gene: TRBV11-2
j_gene: TRBJ1-4
CDR3aa: CASSLGAFNEKLFF

v_gene: TRBV5-5
j_gene: TRBJ2-7
CDR3aa: CASSLDRTRTGAWFYEQYF

v_gene: TRBV7-2
j_gene: TRBJ2-7
CDR3aa: CASSLDRGVEQYF

v_gene: TRBV6-1
j_gene: TRBJ2-2
CDR3aa: CASSEASEAGGTGELFF

v_gene: TRBV6-5
j_gene: TRBJ1-4
CDR3aa: CASRDSLTNEKLFF

v_gene: TRBV6-2/TRBV6-3
j_gene: TRBJ2-7
CDR3aa: CASSRTGQGPHEQYF

v_gene: TRBV5-1
j_gene: TRBJ2-7
CDR3aa: CASSLYSASSYEQYF

v_gene: TRBV27
j_gene: TRBJ2-7
CDR3aa: CASSLLAGGNYEQYF

v_gene: TRBV4-3
j_gene: TRBJ2-1
CDR3aa: CASSQDAEEGDEQFF

v_gene: TRBV5-4
j_gene: TRBJ2-3
CDR3aa: CASSLTSGSDTQYF

v_gene: TRBV7-9
j_gene: TRBJ2-7
CDR3aa: CASSLGQGGYEQYF

v_gene: TRBV7-2
j_gene: TRBJ1-1
CDR3aa: CASSPSGGWGTEAFF

v_gene: TRBV2
j_gene: TRBJ2-6
CDR3aa: CASSDGLSSGANVLTF

v_gene: TRBV19
j_gene: TRBJ2-2
CDR3aa: CASNPTSAFTGELFF

v_gene: TRBV27
j_gene: TRBJ2-1
CDR3aa: CASSLSDRGAYNEQFF

v_gene: TRBV6-2/TRBV6-3
j_gene: TRBJ1-2
CDR3aa: CASSYIADKSNYGYTF

v_gene: TRBV19
j_gene: TRBJ1-5
CDR3aa: CASSAYYPDRESQPQHF

v_gene: TRBV2
j_gene: TRBJ2-7
CDR3aa: CASSEVQLAGPYEQYF

v_gene: TRBV10-1
j_gene: TRBJ2-3
CDR3aa: CASSDGGKNTQYF

v_gene: TRBV15
j_gene: TRBJ1-1
CDR3aa: CATSQHRGTEAFF